Shown below are 15 T cell receptor beta chains from a single sample sequenced in a study of beta chain features in type 1 diabetes. Regarding the study as a whole: Across all four CD4+ subsets, people with type 1 diabetes showed modestly shorter TCRB CDR3s.

No antigens are known for them. Investigators reverse transcribed all isolated RNA, so they sequenced expressed TCRB transcripts. Data came from immunoSEQ multiplex PCR; TCRdb stores just in-frame clones and leaves some out. The sample consists of hundreds of thousands of clones, roughly an eighth of them appearing once. Sequenced material: naive CD4+ T cells from blood. The origin of the receptors is a man in his late teens or twenties with type 1 diabetes.

In its sample, this clone was seen a few times. The rearrangement links TRBV27 to TRBJ2-7; D is possibly TRBD1 (6 bases). Deletions cut 3 bases from V and 1 base from J, with 13 bases between. Germline CDR1 and CDR2: MNHEY and SMNVEV (reference sequence). This CDR3 region has 15 residues. DNA for the CDR3: TGTGCCAGCAGTTTGGGACACGGGAAGTCCTACGAGCAGTACTTC. It yields the protein CASSLGHGKSYEQYF.

This clone was detected a few times. The V and J genes are TRBV4-2 and TRBJ1-3; weak D call: TRBD1 (5 bases). In germline, CDR1 is LGHNA, CDR2 YNFKEQ. This CDR3 spans 17 amino acids. Trimming took off 1 base at V and 3 bases at J, with 16 bases between the two ends. The CDR3 DNA is TGTGCCAGCAGCCAAGGGGGGACGCCGGAGGGTGGAAACACCATATATTTT. It is translated as CASSQGGTPEGGNTIYF.

This clone was counted between two and nine times. This rearrangement joins TRBV10-3 to TRBJ2-7; TRBD1 agrees at 7 bases. The CDR3 is 14 residues long. Unmatched junction bases numbered 9, after V lost 4 bases and J lost 6 bases. From germline, CDR1 is ENHRY and CDR2 SYGVKD. CDR3 in amino acids: CAISGGDRDAEQYF. CDR3 bases: TGTGCCATCAGTGGTGGTGACAGGGATGCCGAGCAGTACTTC.

Notes on this clone: The germline gene is not matched at one end of the junction; a read error may be the cause. J is TRBJ2-7 and V is TRBV10-3, with TRBD1 as a possible D gene (5 bases). The CDR3 contains 12 residues. Germline V gene data show CDR1 as ENHRY and CDR2 as SYGVKD. In DNA, the CDR3 is TGCGGCACGGCAGGGTCCCTCTACGAGCAGTACTTC. It translates to CGTAGSLYEQYF.

CDR3 nucleotide sequence: TGTGCCAGCAGCTTGATAGGGGGCCACGAGCAGTACTTC. It is translated as CASSLIGGHEQYF. The chain is built from TRBV5-4 and TRBJ2-7, with 7 nucleotides matching TRBD1. In germline, CDR1 is SGHNT, CDR2 YYREEE (reference sequence). The CDR3 totals 13 residues. With 1 base clipped from V and 5 bases from J, the junction kept 3 bases outside the gene matches.

V and J are TRBV7-6 and TRBJ1-1; D is perhaps TRBD1 (5 bases). Germline values: CDR1 SGHVS, CDR2 FNYEAQ. The CDR3 covers 14 residues. V was pared by 5 bases and J by 3 bases, with 13 bases between. The CDR3 loop is CASSTRQGDTEAFF. The CDR3 DNA follows: TGTGCCAGCAGCACCAGGCAGGGCGACACTGAAGCTTTCTTT.

The DNA of the CDR3 is TGTGCCAGCAGCCAAGAAGGGAGCACAGATACGCAGTATTTT. It translates to CASSQEGSTDTQYF. The chain carries TRBV4-2 and TRBJ2-3; D ambiguous. The CDR3 contains 14 residues. The germline V gene has CDR1 LGHNA and CDR2 YNFKEQ. Trimming stripped 0 bases from V and 0 bases from J, with 4 bases between.

The chain couples TRBV15 to TRBJ1-5; TRBD1 aligns across 12 bases. V lost 5 bases and J lost 7; bases outside the gene matches: 6. The V gene's germline CDR1 is LNHNV and CDR2 YYDKDF (reference sequence). The CDR3 is 15 amino acids. The CDR3 sequence: CATSFGTGGRQPQHF. The DNA of the CDR3 is TGTGCCACCAGCTTCGGGACAGGGGGCCGACAGCCCCAGCATTTT.

The table lists this clone with a few counts. The gene calls are TRBV25-1 and TRBJ2-5; 9 nucleotides align to TRBD1. This CDR3 is built from 15 residues. The germline CDR1 and CDR2 sequences are MGHDK and SYGVNS. V lost 6 bases to trimming and J lost 3 bases; unmatched junction nucleotides: 8. The CDR3 here is CASSDLGTGKETQYF. The CDR3 DNA follows: TGTGCCAGCAGCGACCTAGGGACAGGGAAAGAGACCCAGTACTTC.

This clone was found a few times. The chain combines TRBV9 with TRBJ1-2, with a possible D match to TRBD1 (6 bases). V lost 4 bases to trimming and J lost 4 bases, with 14 bases between them. The CDR3 is 14 amino acids. Germline assignment: CDR1 SGDLS and CDR2 YYNGEE. The CDR3, as DNA: TGTGCCAGCAGCCAAGGACAGACATTCTATGGCTACACCTTC. It specifies CASSQGQTFYGYTF.

The CDR3 is CASSLGPGLNNEQFF. The DNA of the CDR3 is TGTGCCAGCAGCTTGGGTCCAGGACTCAACAATGAGCAGTTCTTC. V is TRBV5-5 and J is TRBJ2-1, with D perhaps TRBD2 (5 bases). The CDR3 runs to 15 residues. Germline values: CDR1 SGHKS, CDR2 YYEKEE (reference sequence). Trimming left V 0 bases short and J 5 bases short, with 12 bases between.

On this clone: Other nucleotide sequences in the sample specify the same CDR3. J is TRBJ2-7 and V is TRBV5-4, with D tentatively TRBD1 (5 bases). The length of the CDR3 is 12 residues. With 5 bases removed from V and 1 base from J, the gap between germline ends came to 7 bases. Germline V gene lookup returns CDR1 SGHNT and CDR2 YYREEE (reference sequence). The CDR3 DNA reads TGTGCCAGCAGTTCAGGGTCCTACGAGCAGTACTTC. This gives the protein CASSSGSYEQYF.

V usage is TRBV10-3 and J usage is TRBJ2-1; D is uncertain. The CDR3 has 13 amino acids. Germline assignment: CDR1 ENHRY and CDR2 SYGVKD. Trimming cost V 0 bases and J 12 bases, with 12 bases left between them. CDR3 sequence (DNA): TGTGCCATCAGTGAGTCGCGCGAAGAGTGGCAGTTCTTC. It encodes CAISESREEWQFF.

The CDR3 is CASSPRGVSSYNEQFF. In DNA form, the CDR3 reads TGTGCCAGCAGCCCGCGGGGGGTCAGCTCCTACAATGAGCAGTTCTTC. The V call is TRBV5-4, the J call TRBJ2-1; TRBD2 aligns across 8 bases. The CDR3 is 16 amino acids. Per germline, CDR1 SGHNT and CDR2 YYREEE (reference sequence). V trimming: 4 bases; J trimming: 0 bases; junction bases outside the gene matches: 6.

Remarks on this clone: Other DNA sequences within the sample encode an identical CDR3. J is TRBJ1-5 and V is TRBV30, with D uncertain. The CDR3 is 14 residues long. In germline, CDR1 is GTSNPN, CDR2 SVGIG (reference sequence). V was trimmed by 0 bases and J by 1 base, leaving 7 bases between them. The CDR3, as DNA: TGTGCCTGGAGTGTACTGAGCAGCAATCAGCCCCAGCATTTT. Amino acids: CAWSVLSSNQPQHF.